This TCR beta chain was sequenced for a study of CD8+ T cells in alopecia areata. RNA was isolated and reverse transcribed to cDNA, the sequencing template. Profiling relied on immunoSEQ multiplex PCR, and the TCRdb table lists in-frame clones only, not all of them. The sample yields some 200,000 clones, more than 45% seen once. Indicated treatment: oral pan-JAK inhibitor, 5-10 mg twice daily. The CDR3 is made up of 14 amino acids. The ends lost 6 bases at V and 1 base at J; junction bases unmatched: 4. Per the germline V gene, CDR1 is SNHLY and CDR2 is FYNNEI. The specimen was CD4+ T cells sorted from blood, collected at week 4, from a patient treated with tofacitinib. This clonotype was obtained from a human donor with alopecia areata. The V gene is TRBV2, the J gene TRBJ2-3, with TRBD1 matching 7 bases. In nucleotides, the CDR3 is TGTGCCAGCAGGAGACAGGGAGGCACAGATACGCAGTATTTT. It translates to CASRRQGGTDTQYF. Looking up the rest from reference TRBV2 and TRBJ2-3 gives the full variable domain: EPEVTQTPSHQVTQMGQEVILRCVPISNHLYFYWYRQILGQKVEFLVSFYNNEISEKSEIFDDQFSVERPDGSNFTLKIRSTKLEDSAMYFCASRRQGGTDTQYFGPGTRLTVL.